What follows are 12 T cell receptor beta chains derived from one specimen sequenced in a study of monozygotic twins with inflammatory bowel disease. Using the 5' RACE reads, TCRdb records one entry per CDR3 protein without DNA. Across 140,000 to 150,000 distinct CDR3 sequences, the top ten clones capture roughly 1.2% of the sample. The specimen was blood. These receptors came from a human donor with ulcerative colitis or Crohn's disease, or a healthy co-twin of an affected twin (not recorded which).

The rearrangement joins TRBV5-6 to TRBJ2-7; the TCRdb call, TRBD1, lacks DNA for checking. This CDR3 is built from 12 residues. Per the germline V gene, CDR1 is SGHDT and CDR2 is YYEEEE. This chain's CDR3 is CASRWGSYEQYF. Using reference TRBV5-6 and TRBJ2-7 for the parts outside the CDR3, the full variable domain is DAGVTQSPTHLIKTRGQQVTLRCSPKSGHDTVSWYQQALGQGPQFIFQYYEEEERQRGNFPDRFSGHQFPNYSSELNVNALLLGDSALYLCASRWGSYEQYFGPGTRLTVT.

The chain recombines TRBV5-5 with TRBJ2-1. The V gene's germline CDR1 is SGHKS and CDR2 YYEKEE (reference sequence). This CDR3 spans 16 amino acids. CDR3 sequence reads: CASSLASRWVGNEQFF.

CDR3 in amino acids: CASSPPLGQPQHF. This chain uses TRBV18 with TRBJ1-5. CDR1 and CDR2 from the germline V gene are KGHSH and LQKENI. This CDR3 is built from 13 residues.

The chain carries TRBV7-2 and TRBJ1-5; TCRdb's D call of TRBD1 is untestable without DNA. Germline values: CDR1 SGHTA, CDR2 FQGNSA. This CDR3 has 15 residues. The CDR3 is CASSPWHRAAEPQHF.

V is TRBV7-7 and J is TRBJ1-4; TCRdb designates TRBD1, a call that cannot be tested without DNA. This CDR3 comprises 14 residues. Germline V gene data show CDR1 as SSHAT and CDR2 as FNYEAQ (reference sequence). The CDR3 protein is CASSKDRTGEKLFF.

The CDR3 reads CASSPRQEEAFF. This sequence joins TRBV11-2 and TRBJ1-1; TCRdb picks TRBD1, but there is no DNA to check that call. Germline V gene sequence: CDR1 SGHAT, CDR2 FQNNGV. CDR3 length: 12 amino acids.

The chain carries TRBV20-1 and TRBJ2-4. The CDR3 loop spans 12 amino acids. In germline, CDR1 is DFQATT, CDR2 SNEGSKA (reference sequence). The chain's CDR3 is CSADSSVNIQYF.

CDR3 region: CASSATSGLTDTQYF. The V call is TRBV11-2, the J call TRBJ2-3; the TRBD2 assignment by TCRdb is unverifiable without DNA. Germline values: CDR1 SGHAT, CDR2 FQNNGV. CDR3 length: 15 amino acids.

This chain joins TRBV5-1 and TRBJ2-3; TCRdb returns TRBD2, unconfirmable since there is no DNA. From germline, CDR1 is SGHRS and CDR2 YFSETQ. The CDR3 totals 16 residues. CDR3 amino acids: CASSLESSGVTDTQYF.

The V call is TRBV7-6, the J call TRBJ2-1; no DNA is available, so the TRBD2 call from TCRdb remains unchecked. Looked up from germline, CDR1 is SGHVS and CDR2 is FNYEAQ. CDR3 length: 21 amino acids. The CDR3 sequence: CASSLGRTSGLGLRSYNEQFF.

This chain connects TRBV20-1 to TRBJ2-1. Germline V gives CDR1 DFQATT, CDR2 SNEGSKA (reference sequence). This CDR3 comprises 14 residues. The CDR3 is CSARISGVDNEQFF.

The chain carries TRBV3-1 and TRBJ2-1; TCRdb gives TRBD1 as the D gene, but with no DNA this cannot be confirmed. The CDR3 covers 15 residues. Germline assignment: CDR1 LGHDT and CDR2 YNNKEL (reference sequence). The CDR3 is CASSRPGSSYNEQFF.